One sample yielded the 17 T cell receptor beta chains listed below, sequenced in a study of T cells in Graves' hyperthyroidism and ophthalmopathy. Amplified TCR beta CDR3 regions derived from RNA transcripts. TCR CDR3 regions were first amplified by RT-PCR with HTBI primers. TCRdb reprocessed the multiplex PCR reads via MiXCR and lists one record per CDR3 protein. Among about 270,000 distinct CDR3 sequences listed, over 20% were seen once. Source material: blood. The receptors were gathered from a man younger than 40 with Graves' ophthalmopathy.

This clonotype was seen only a few times. The chain uses TRBV3-1 and TRBJ1-4; no clear D. Germline CDR1 LGHDT, CDR2 YNNKEL (reference sequence). The germline V and J ends were trimmed by 4 bases and 3 bases, with 15 bases remaining between them. This CDR3 is built from 16 residues. The CDR3 protein is CASSRRPTGANEKLFF. The CDR3 region has the DNA TGTGCCAGCAGCCGCCGGCCGACTGGCGCTAATGAAAAACTGTTTTTT.

This clonotype appeared a few times. The chain joins TRBV7-3 to TRBJ1-2, with TRBD1 matching over 8 bases. Germline V gives CDR1 SGHTA, CDR2 FQGTGA. The CDR3 is 14 residues long. J lost 8 bases, V lost 5 bases, and 10 bases had no gene match. CDR3 sequence (DNA): TGTGCCAGCAGCCCCGGACAGGGCATAGGAGGCTACACCTTC. The encoded protein is CASSPGQGIGGYTF.

This clonotype was seen repeatedly, ten times or more. The genes are TRBV11-3 and TRBJ2-3; a possible D gene is TRBD2 (6 bases). Germline V gives CDR1 SGHNT, CDR2 YENEEA. CDR3 length equals 15 residues. The V and J ends lost 4 bases and 2 bases respectively, with 13 bases between them. DNA of the CDR3: TGTGCCAGCAGCTACGGGACTCCACACACAGATACGCAGTATTTT. Its translation: CASSYGTPHTDTQYF.

For this clonotype: One junction end disagrees with the germline gene, perhaps due to a read error. V gene TRBV7-8 combines with J gene TRBJ2-1, with D tentatively TRBD2 (5 bases). The germline gives CDR1 SGHVS, CDR2 FQNEAQ. The CDR3 consists of 14 residues. For the CDR3, the DNA is TGTGCCCGCAGCTTGGTCAGGAGGCACAATGAGCAGTTCTTC. It yields the protein CARSLVRRHNEQFF. Looking up the rest from reference TRBV7-8 and TRBJ2-1 gives the full variable domain: GAGVSQSPRYKVAKRGQDVALRCDPISGHVSLFWYQQALGQGPEFLTYFQNEAQLDKSGLPSDRFFAERPEGSVSTLKIQRTQQEDSAVYLCARSLVRRHNEQFFGPGTRLTVL.

This clonotype has at least ten counts. The chain carries TRBV30 and TRBJ2-1; 10 bases agree with TRBD1. This CDR3 contains 12 residues. CDR1 is GTSNPN, CDR2 SVGIG, per germline (reference sequence). Germline trimming cut 6 bases from V and 12 bases from J; bases unmatched to any gene: 8. The CDR3, as DNA: TGTGCCTGTAGGGACAGGGGAAGTCGGCAGTTCTTC. Translating it yields CACRDRGSRQFF.

This chain uses TRBV11-2 with TRBJ2-1; possible D gene TRBD2, 6 bases. Germline values: CDR1 SGHAT, CDR2 FQNNGV. V gave up 1 base and J gave up 7 bases, with 20 bases separating them. This CDR3 is 17 amino acids long. CDR3 in DNA: TGTGCCAGCAGCTTAGGAGACCCGGGACTGGGGAGGAATGAGCAGTTCTTC. It codes for CASSLGDPGLGRNEQFF.

This clonotype was detected only a few times. V and J are TRBV7-9 and TRBJ1-4; D gene uncertain. Germline CDR1 SEHNR, CDR2 FQNEAQ (reference sequence). The CDR3 consists of 16 residues. The ends were cut back, 7 bases at V and 8 bases at J, with 23 bases in the middle. The CDR3 region has the DNA TGTGCCAGCACCTCCACCGGCGGTCCGGAGGAAGAAAAACTGTTTTTT. Translated: CASTSTGGPEEEKLFF. The full variable domain, rest sourced from reference TRBV7-9 and TRBJ1-4, is DTGVSQNPRHKITKRGQNVTFRCDPISEHNRLYWYRQTLGQGPEFLTYFQNEAQLEKSRLLSDRFSAERPKGSFSTLEIQRTEQGDSAMYLCASTSTGGPEEEKLFFGSGTQLSVL.

The rearrangement joins TRBV6-1 to TRBJ2-6; tentatively, D is TRBD2 (5 bases). This CDR3 is built from 15 residues. Germline V gene sequence: CDR1 MNHNS, CDR2 SASEGT. Trimming shortened V by 2 bases and J by 4 bases, and 9 bases separated the two germline ends. The CDR3 DNA sequence: TGTGCCAGCAGTGAACGCGGGTCCGGGGCCAACGTCCTGACTTTC. Translation gives CASSERGSGANVLTF.

This clonotype was seen at least ten times. The chain links TRBV9 to TRBJ2-5, with 13 bases aligning to TRBD2. Germline CDR1 is SGDLS and CDR2 is YYNGEE. CDR3 length: 16 amino acids. J lost 2 bases, V lost 4 bases, and 5 bases had no gene match. The CDR3 loop is CASSLRLAGGQETQYF. As DNA, the CDR3 is TGTGCCAGCAGCCTGCGACTAGCGGGAGGACAAGAGACCCAGTACTTC. The full variable domain, in which reference TRBV9 and TRBJ2-5 provide the parts outside the CDR3, is DSGVTQTPKHLITATGQRVTLRCSPRSGDLSVYWYQQSLDQGLQFLIQYYNGEERAKGNILERFSAQQFPDLHSELNLSSLELGDSALYFCASSLRLAGGQETQYFGPGTRLLVL.

This clonotype was picked up a small number of times. The chain joins TRBV2 to TRBJ1-4; weak D call: TRBD1 (6 bases). Deletions cut 7 bases from V and 5 bases from J, with 11 bases between. CDR3 length: 13 amino acids. Looked up from germline, CDR1 is SNHLY and CDR2 is FYNNEI. The CDR3 nucleotides read TGTGCCAGCAAACAGGGCATAAATGAAAAACTGTTTTTT. Its translation: CASKQGINEKLFF.

Of note for this clonotype: A much larger clone sits a single nucleotide away, making a read error possible. This chain links TRBV28 with TRBJ1-2, with 8 bases identical to TRBD1. The CDR3 has 13 residues. From germline, CDR1 is MDHEN and CDR2 SYDVKM. Trimming cost V 6 bases and J 3 bases; bases outside gene matches: 3. The CDR3 DNA follows: TGTGCCAGCAGCACGGGACAGGACTATGGCTACACCTTC. Amino acids: CASSTGQDYGYTF.

This clonotype was counted many times. The rearrangement links TRBV18 to TRBJ2-2; 9 bases agree with TRBD1. Germline lookup yields CDR1 KGHSH and CDR2 LQKENI. With 1 base clipped from V and 4 bases from J, the junction kept 4 bases outside the gene matches. The CDR3 has 16 amino acids. The DNA of the CDR3 is TGTGCCAGCTCACCACGGACAGGGGAGACCACCGGGGAGCTGTTTTTT. The encoded protein is CASSPRTGETTGELFF.

The sample holds a few counts of this clonotype. The CDR3 is CASSESGPGSEAFF. The CDR3 DNA reads TGTGCCAGCAGTGAATCGGGCCCGGGCAGTGAAGCTTTCTTT. The chain carries TRBV25-1 and TRBJ1-1; D not certain. Trimming stripped 1 base from V and 7 bases from J, with 13 bases between. The CDR3 has 14 amino acids. From germline, CDR1 is MGHDK and CDR2 SYGVNS.

In this sample, this clonotype turned up a few times. One junction end does not reproduce the germline sequence, and a read error may be involved. The chain employs TRBV6-8 and TRBJ2-1; a weak D match, TRBD2 (6 bases). Per the germline V gene, CDR1 is MNHGY and CDR2 is SAAAGT. CDR3 size: 15 residues. In nucleotides, the CDR3 is TGCGCCAGCAGTAACATAGCGGCCATTAGGGATGAGCAGTTCTTC. Protein: CASSNIAAIRDEQFF.

This clonotype was observed a handful of times. The rearrangement joins TRBV20-1 to TRBJ2-7; perhaps D is TRBD1 or TRBD2 (6 bases each). CDR3 length equals 15 residues. Germline V gene data show CDR1 as DFQATT and CDR2 as SNEGSKA (reference sequence). V lost 0 bases and J 6 bases, leaving 18 bases between the germline ends. The CDR3 nucleotides are TGCAGTGCTAGAGATAGTGGGGGGCAGGACCCCGAGCAGTACTTC. Encoded protein: CSARDSGGQDPEQYF.

The chain couples TRBV29-1 to TRBJ2-1, with D perhaps TRBD1 or TRBD2 (6 bases each). This CDR3 is built from 17 residues. V shed 7 bases and J shed 4 bases, with 26 bases lying between them. In germline, CDR1 is SQVTM, CDR2 ANQGSEA. CDR3 coding DNA: TGCAGCGGACGGCCAAGGGGGAGGACAGTGGGGTACAATGAGCAGTTCTTC. Translating gives CSGRPRGRTVGYNEQFF.

In regard to this clonotype: A read error is possible here, since a much larger clone lies one base away. The conserved final phenylalanine or tryptophan is absent from the CDR3, which likely points to a read error. This chain uses TRBV27 with TRBJ2-7; 7 bases are shared with TRBD1. The CDR3 consists of 15 residues. CDR1 MNHEY and CDR2 SMNVEV come from the germline V gene (reference sequence). V shed 5 bases and J 1 base; nucleotides not matched to a gene: 8. This CDR3 is CASSRPGQSSYEQYL. The CDR3 nucleotides are TGTGCCAGCAGTCGACCGGGACAGAGTTCCTACGAGCAGTACCTC.